This TCR beta chain came from a study of CD8 T cells in Susac syndrome. Peripheral blood CD8+ and CD4+ T cells were profiled by TCR beta sequencing. After extraction with the RNeasy kit, roughly 0.5 to 1 ug of the RNA was reverse transcribed using random hexamers. The method of amplification for TCR beta CDR3 was immunoSEQ multiplex PCR, covering 54 Vbeta and 13 Jbeta. Each CDR3 protein gets one entry after TCRdb re-called the immunoSEQ multiplex PCR reads with MiXCR. The sample consists of 150,000 or so distinct CDR3 sequences, around 90% of them appearing once. The germline V gene encodes CDR1 MNHEY and CDR2 SVGAGI. The V and J ends lost 2 bases and 2 bases respectively, with 8 bases between them. CDR3 size: 14 residues.

Material: CD4+ T cells from PBMCs. This clonotype was obtained from a human donor in good health. The chain joins TRBV6-5 to TRBJ2-3; D is undetermined. The CDR3 bases are TGTGCCAGCAGTTACCATGGTACCACAGATACGCAGTATTTT. Translated, it gives CASSYHGTTDTQYF.